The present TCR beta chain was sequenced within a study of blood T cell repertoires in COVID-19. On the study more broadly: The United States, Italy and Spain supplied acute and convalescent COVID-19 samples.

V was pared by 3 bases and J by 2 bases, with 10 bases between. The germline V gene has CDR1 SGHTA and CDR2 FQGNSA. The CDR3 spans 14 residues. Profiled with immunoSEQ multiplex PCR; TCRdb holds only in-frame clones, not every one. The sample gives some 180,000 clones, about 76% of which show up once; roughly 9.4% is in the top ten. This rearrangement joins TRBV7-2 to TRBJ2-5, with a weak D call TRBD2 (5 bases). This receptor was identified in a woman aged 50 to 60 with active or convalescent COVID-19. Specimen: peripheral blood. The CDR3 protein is CASSFMRAQETQYF. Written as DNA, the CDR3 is TGTGCCAGCAGCTTCATGAGGGCACAAGAGACCCAGTACTTC.